This entry features one TCR beta chain sequence. Its antigen is not identified. Documented time point: peripheral blood 6 weeks after treatment start. The CDR3 length is 15 residues. V gave up 0 bases and J gave up 6 bases; unmatched junction bases: 7. Germline CDR1 reads SGHRS; CDR2 reads YFSETQ. The repertoire was sequenced with immunoSEQ multiplex PCR; TCRdb's copy has only in-frame clones and lacks some. The sample consists of roughly 45,000 clones, roughly 86% of them appearing once. The record originates from a study of PD-L1 blockade in urothelial cancer. Study results and caveats: Enhanced expansion of tumor-associated blood clones at 3 weeks characterized durable-benefit patients. Better survival was forecast by a pretreatment blood TCR clonality below the median.

The receptor's source is a man aged 60-69 years with urothelial cancer. V and J are TRBV5-1 and TRBJ2-7, with 9 positions matching TRBD2. Sequencing was performed on PBMCs, taken around atezolizumab (anti-PD-L1) treatment. The CDR3 reads CASSLDPAGGLEQYF. In DNA form, the CDR3 reads TGCGCCAGCAGCTTGGACCCAGCGGGAGGCCTCGAGCAGTACTTC.